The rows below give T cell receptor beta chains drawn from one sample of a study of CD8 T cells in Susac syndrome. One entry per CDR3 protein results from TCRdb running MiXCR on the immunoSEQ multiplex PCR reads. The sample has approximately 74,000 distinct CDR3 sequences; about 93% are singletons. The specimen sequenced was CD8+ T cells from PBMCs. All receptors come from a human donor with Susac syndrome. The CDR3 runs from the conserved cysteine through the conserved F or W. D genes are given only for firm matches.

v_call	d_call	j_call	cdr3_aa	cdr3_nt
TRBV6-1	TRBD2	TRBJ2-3	CASTSGVAGVAMDTQYF	TGTGCCAGCACCTCCGGGGTAGCGGGAGTGGCGATGGATACGCAGTATTTT
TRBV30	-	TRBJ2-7	CAWSEGNPYEQYF	TGTGCCTGGAGTGAGGGGAATCCCTACGAGCAGTACTTC
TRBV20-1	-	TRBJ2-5	CSATGEGGGETQYF	TGCAGTGCAACCGGAGAGGGAGGAGGGGAGACCCAGTACTTC
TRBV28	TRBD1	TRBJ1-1	CATGDRGQMNTEAFF	TGTGCCACCGGGGACAGGGGGCAGATGAACACTGAAGCTTTCTTT
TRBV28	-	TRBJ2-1	CASGKDPGAVYNEQFF	TGTGCCAGCGGTAAGGACCCTGGGGCCGTCTACAATGAGCAGTTCTTC
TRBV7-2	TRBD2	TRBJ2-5	CASRGGGTKETQYF	TGTGCCAGCAGAGGCGGGGGGACCAAAGAGACCCAGTACTTC
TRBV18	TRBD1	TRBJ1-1	CASSYGQGGTEAFF	TGTGCCAGCTCTTACGGACAGGGTGGCACTGAAGCTTTCTTT
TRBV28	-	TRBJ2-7	CASKGLSSYEQYF	TGTGCCAGCAAGGGCCTGAGCTCCTACGAGCAGTACTTC
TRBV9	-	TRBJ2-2	CASSVEGGPTGELFF	TGTGCCAGCAGCGTAGAAGGCGGGCCGACCGGGGAGCTGTTTTTT
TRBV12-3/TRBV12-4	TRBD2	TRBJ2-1	CASVAGGHYNEQFF	TGTGCCAGCGTAGCGGGGGGGCACTACAATGAGCAGTTCTTC
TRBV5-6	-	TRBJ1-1	CASSLQISTTEAFF	TGTGCCAGCAGCTTGCAGATATCAACAACTGAAGCTTTCTTT
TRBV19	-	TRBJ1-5	CASSILTAQPQHF	TGTGCCAGTAGTATACTCACAGCTCAGCCCCAGCATTTT
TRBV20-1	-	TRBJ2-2	CSARGNIRVTGELFF	TGCAGTGCTAGAGGAAACATAAGGGTTACCGGGGAGCTGTTTTTT
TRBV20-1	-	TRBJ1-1	CSARETGTISEAFF	TGCAGTGCTAGAGAAACCGGGACAATCTCTGAAGCTTTCTTT
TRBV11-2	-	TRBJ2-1	CASSGDFLEQFF	TGTGCCAGCAGCGGGGACTTTCTTGAGCAGTTCTTC
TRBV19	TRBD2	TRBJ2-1	CASSYPPREGHNEQFF	TGTGCCAGTAGTTATCCCCCACGGGAGGGACACAATGAGCAGTTCTTC
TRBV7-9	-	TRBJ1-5	CASSLGIGNQPQHF	TGTGCCAGCAGCTTAGGAATCGGTAATCAGCCCCAGCATTTT
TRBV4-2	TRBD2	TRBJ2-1	CASSRGTSSDEQFF	TGTGCCAGCAGCCGTGGGACTAGCAGCGATGAGCAGTTCTTC
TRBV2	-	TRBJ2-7	CASSVRDIAYEQYF	TGTGCCAGCAGTGTTCGAGACATCGCATACGAGCAGTACTTC
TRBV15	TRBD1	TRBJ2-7	CATSGGTGVSYEQYF	TGTGCCACCAGCGGGGGGACAGGTGTCTCCTACGAGCAGTACTTC
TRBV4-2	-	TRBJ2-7	CASSHLEGSHEQYF	TGTGCCAGCAGCCACCTAGAGGGGAGCCACGAGCAGTACTTC
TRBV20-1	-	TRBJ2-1	CSASPGHEQFF	TGCAGTGCTAGTCCTGGCCATGAGCAGTTCTTC